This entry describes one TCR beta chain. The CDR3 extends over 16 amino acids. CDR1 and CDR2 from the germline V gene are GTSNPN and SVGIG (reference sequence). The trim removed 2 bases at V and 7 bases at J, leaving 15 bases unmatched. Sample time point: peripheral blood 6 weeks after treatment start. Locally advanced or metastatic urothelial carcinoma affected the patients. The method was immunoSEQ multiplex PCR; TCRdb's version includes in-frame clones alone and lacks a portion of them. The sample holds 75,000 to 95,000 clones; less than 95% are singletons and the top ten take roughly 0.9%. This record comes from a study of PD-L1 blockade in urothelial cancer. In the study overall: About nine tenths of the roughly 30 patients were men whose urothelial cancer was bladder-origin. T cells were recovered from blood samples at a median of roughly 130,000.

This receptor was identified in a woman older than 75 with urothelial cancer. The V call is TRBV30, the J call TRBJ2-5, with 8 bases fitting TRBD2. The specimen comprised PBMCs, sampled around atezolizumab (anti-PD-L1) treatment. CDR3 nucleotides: TGTGCCTGGAGTCCTAACGGGGGGGGGCTCACGGGGACCCAGTACTTC. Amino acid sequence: CAWSPNGGGLTGTQYF.